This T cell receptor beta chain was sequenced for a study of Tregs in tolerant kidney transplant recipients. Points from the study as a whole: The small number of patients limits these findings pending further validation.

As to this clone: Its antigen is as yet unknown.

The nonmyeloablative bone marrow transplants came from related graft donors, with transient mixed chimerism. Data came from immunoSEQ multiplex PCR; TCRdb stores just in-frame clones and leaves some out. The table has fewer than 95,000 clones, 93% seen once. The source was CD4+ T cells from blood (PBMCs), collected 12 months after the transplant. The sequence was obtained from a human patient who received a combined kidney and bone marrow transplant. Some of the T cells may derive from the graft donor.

The CDR3 DNA follows: TGTGCCAGCAGCTGGCCGTCGGGCGGGAGGGCGGATGAGCAGTTCTTC. This codes for CASSWPSGGRADEQFF. V gene TRBV5-4 combines with J gene TRBJ2-1, with TRBD2 matching 9 bases. Germline CDR1 is SGHNT and CDR2 is YYREEE (reference sequence). The CDR3 contains 16 residues. The ends lost 3 bases at V and 8 bases at J; junction bases unmatched: 12.